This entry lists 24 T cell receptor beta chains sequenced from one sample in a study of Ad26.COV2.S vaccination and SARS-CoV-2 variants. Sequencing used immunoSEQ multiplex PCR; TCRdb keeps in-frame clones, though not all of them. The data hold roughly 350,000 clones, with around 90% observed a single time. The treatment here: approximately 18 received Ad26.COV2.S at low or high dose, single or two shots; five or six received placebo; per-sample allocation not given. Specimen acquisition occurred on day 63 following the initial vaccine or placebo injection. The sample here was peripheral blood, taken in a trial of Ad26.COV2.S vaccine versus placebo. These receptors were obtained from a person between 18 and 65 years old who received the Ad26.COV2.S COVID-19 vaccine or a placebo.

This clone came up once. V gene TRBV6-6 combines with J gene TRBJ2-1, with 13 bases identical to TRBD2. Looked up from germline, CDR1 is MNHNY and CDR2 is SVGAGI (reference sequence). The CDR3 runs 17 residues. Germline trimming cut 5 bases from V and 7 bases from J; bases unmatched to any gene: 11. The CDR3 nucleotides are TGTGCCAGCAGTCCCACTAGCGGGGGGGCCTACAGGAATGAGCAGTTCTTC. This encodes CASSPTSGGAYRNEQFF.

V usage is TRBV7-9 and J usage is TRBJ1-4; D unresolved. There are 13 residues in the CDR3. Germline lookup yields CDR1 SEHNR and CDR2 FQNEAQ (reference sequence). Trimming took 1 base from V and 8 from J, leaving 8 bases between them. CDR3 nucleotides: TGTGCCAGCAGCTTAGGAGGGCGGGAAAAACTGTTTTTT. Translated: CASSLGGREKLFF.

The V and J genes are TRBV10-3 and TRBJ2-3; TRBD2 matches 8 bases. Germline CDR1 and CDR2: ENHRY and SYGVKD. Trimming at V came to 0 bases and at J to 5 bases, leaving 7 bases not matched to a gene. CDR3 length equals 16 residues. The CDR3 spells CAISESRVAGRDTQYF. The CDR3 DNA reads TGTGCCATCAGTGAGTCGAGGGTAGCGGGGAGAGATACGCAGTATTTT.

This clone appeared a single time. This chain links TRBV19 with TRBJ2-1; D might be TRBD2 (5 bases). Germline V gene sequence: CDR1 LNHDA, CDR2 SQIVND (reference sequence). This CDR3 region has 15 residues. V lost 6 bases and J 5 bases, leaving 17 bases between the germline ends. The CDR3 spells CASRLSDGNHNEQFF. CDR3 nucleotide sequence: TGTGCCAGTAGGTTGTCTGACGGGAATCACAATGAGCAGTTCTTC.

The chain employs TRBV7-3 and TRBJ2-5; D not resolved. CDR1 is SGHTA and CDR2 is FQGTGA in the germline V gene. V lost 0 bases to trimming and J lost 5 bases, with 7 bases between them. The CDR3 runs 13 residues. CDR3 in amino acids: CASSLTVVETQYF. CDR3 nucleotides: TGTGCCAGCAGCTTAACCGTAGTGGAGACCCAGTACTTC.

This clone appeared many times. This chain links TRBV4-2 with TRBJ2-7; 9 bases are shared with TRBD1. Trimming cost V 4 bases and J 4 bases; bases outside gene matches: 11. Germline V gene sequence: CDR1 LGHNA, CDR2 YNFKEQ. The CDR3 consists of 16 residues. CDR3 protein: CASSLPDRGAGYEQYF. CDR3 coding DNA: TGTGCCAGCAGCCTACCGGACAGGGGAGCGGGGTACGAGCAGTACTTC.

This CDR3 reads CASSPGQGRETQYF. The CDR3 DNA reads TGTGCCAGCAGCCCAGGACAGGGACGAGAGACCCAGTACTTC. V usage is TRBV7-9 and J usage is TRBJ2-5, with 8 nucleotides matching TRBD1. The CDR3 has 14 residues. Germline V gene lookup returns CDR1 SEHNR and CDR2 FQNEAQ (reference sequence). V dropped 5 bases and J dropped 4; count of bases not matched to a gene: 6.

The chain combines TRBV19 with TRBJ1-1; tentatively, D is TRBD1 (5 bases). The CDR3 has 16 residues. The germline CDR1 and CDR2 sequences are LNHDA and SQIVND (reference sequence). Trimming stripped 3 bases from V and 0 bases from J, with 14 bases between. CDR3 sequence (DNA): TGTGCCAGTAGTATTAATGGGAGGGGAATGAACACTGAAGCTTTCTTT. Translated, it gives CASSINGRGMNTEAFF.

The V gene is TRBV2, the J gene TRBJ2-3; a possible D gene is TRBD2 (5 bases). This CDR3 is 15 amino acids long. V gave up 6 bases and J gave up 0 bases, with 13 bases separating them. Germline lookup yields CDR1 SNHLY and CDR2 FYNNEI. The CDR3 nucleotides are TGTGCCAGCAGCACGGACTTGCCTAGCACAGATACGCAGTATTTT. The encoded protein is CASSTDLPSTDTQYF.

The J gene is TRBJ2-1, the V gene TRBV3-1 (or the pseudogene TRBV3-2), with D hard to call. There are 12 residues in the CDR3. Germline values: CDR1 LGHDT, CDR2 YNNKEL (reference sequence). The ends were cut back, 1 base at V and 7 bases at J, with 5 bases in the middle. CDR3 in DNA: TGTGCCAGCAGCCAAGCCGTGAATGAGCAGTTCTTC. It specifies CASSQAVNEQFF.

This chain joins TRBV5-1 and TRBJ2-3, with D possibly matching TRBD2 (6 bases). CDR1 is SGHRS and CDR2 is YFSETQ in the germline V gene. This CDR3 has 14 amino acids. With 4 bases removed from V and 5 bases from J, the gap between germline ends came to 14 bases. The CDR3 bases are TGCGCCAGCAGCGCCGCCCCGGGGGAAGATACGCAGTATTTT. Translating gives CASSAAPGEDTQYF.

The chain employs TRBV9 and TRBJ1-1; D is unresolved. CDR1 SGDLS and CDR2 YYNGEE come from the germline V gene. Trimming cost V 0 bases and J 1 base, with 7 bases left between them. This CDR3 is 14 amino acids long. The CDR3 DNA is TGTGCCAGCAGCGTAGTGGCTGAGAACACTGAAGCTTTCTTT. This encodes CASSVVAENTEAFF.

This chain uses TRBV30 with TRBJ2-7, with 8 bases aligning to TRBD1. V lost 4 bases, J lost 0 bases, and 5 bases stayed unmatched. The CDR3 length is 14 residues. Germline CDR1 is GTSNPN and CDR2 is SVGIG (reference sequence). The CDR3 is CAWIKGTGSYEQYF. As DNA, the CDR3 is TGTGCCTGGATAAAGGGGACAGGCTCCTACGAGCAGTACTTC.

CDR3 loop: CASRVQGSGTEAFF. CDR3 sequence (DNA): TGTGCCAGCAGAGTCCAGGGTAGCGGCACTGAAGCTTTCTTT. V gene TRBV7-2 combines with J gene TRBJ1-1, with D possibly being TRBD1 (5 bases). There are 14 residues in the CDR3. Looked up from germline, CDR1 is SGHTA and CDR2 is FQGNSA. Trimming removed 6 bases from V and 4 bases from J, with 15 bases in between.

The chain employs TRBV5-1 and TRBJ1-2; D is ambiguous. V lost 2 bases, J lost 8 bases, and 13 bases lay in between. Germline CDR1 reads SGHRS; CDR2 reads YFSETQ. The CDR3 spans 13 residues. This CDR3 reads CASSFSRDGGYTF. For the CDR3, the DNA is TGCGCCAGCAGCTTTTCTAGGGATGGGGGCTACACCTTC.

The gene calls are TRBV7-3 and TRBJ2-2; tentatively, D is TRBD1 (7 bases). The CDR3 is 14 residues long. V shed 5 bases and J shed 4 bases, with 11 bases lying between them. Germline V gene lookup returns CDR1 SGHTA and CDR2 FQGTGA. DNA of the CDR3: TGTGCCAGCAGCGCGGGACAGACCACCGGGGAGCTGTTTTTT. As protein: CASSAGQTTGELFF.

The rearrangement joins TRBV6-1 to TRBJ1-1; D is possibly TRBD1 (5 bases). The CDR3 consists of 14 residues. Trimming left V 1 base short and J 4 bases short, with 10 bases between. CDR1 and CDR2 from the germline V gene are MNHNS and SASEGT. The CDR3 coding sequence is TGTGCCAGCAGTGAAGGGCCAACAGGCACTGAAGCTTTCTTT. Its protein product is CASSEGPTGTEAFF.

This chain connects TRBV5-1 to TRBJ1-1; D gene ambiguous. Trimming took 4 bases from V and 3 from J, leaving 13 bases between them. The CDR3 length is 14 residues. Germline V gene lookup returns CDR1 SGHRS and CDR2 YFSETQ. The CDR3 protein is CASSDKEFDTEAFF. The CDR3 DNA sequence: TGCGCCAGCAGCGATAAGGAATTTGACACTGAAGCTTTCTTT.

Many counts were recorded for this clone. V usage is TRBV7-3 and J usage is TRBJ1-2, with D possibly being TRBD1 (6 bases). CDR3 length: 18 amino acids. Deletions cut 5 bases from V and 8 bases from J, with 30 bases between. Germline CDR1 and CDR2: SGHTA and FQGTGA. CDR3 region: CASSLPGQYRRGTGGYTF. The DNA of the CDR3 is TGTGCCAGCAGCCTACCAGGACAGTACAGGAGGGGAACGGGCGGCTACACCTTC.

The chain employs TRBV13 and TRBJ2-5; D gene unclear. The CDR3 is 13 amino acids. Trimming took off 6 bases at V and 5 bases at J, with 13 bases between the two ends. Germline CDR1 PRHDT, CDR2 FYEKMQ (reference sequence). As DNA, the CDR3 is TGTGCCAGCAGTCCAACACCCCCGGAGACCCAGTACTTC. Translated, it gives CASSPTPPETQYF.

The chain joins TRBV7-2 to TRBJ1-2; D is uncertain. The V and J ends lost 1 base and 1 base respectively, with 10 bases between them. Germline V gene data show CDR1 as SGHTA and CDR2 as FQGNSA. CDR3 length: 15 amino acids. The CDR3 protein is CASSLGGLGNYGYTF. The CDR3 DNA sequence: TGTGCCAGCAGCTTAGGAGGGTTGGGTAACTATGGCTACACCTTC.

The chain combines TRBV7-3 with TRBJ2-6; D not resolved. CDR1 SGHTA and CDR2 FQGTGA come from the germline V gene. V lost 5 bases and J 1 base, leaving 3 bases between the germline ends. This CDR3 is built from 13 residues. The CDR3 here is CASSPSGANVLTF. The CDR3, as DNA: TGTGCCAGCAGCCCTTCTGGGGCCAACGTCCTGACTTTC.

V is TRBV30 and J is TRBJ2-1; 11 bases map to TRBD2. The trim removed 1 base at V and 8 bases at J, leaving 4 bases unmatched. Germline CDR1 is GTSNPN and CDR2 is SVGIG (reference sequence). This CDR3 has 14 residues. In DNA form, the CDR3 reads TGTGCCTGGAGTGGTCTAGCGGGGGGCTATGAGCAGTTCTTC. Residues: CAWSGLAGGYEQFF.

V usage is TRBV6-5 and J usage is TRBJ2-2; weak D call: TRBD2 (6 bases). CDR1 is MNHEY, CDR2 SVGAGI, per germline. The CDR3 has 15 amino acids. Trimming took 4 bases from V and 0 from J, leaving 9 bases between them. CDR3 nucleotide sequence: TGTGCCAGCAGTTTAGCGGACGCGAACACCGGGGAGCTGTTTTTT. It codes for CASSLADANTGELFF.